Listed below are T cell receptor beta chains from one sample, sequenced in a study of shared clonotypes between healthy human individuals. The assay was immunoSEQ multiplex PCR, and TCRdb's table has in-frame clones only and misses some. Altogether about 320,000 clones are present, 80% to 90% being singletons, with the ten largest covering about 17%. The sequencing input was memory CD8+ T cells sorted from blood. Source of these receptors: a man aged 18 to 30 in good health. CDR3s include the opening cysteine and the closing phenylalanine or tryptophan. D genes are given only for firm matches. Part of the rows lack a size; the others show once, few, many or a class for expanded clones.

v_gene	abundance	j_gene	len	d_gene	CDR3nt	CDR3aa
TRBV11-2	once	TRBJ2-1	14	TRBD1	TGTGCCAGCAGCTTCCTAGACAGGGGAAATGAGCAGTTCTTC	CASSFLDRGNEQFF
TRBV28	-	TRBJ1-1	18	TRBD1	TGTGCCAGCAGTTTATTGATGGGACAGGGGACGGGAAACACTGAAGCTTTCTTT	CASSLLMGQGTGNTEAFF
TRBV9	-	TRBJ1-2	15	-	TGTGCCAGCAGCGCGGGGGTCTCTGGTGCCTATGGCTACACCTTC	CASSAGVSGAYGYTF
TRBV4-3	-	TRBJ1-5	19	-	TGCGCCAGCAGCCAAGATTCAGGGGAAACAGCTAATAGCAATCAGCCCCAGCATTTT	CASSQDSGETANSNQPQHF
TRBV5-1	-	TRBJ2-1	16	TRBD2	TGCGCCAGCAGCTACCCAACTAGCGGGAGGGAGAATGAGCAGTTCTTC	CASSYPTSGRENEQFF
TRBV10-2	-	TRBJ2-1	15	TRBD1	TGCGCCAGCAGTCCGGCGCAGGGGGAATACAATGAGCAGTTCTTC	CASSPAQGEYNEQFF
TRBV7-9	-	TRBJ1-6	16	-	TGTGCCAGCAGCTCCGACAGGTTAGCCTATAATTCACCCCTCCACTTT	CASSSDRLAYNSPLHF
TRBV30	-	TRBJ2-3	13	-	TGTGCCTGGAGTATGGGGGCACTAGATACGCAGTATTTT	CAWSMGALDTQYF
TRBV10-3	-	TRBJ1-6	14	-	TGTGCCATCAGTGAAGGGTCCCCTGGTTCACCCCTCCACTTT	CAISEGSPGSPLHF
TRBV29-1	-	TRBJ2-1	12	-	TGCAGCGTTGAGGGAAATAACAATGAGCAGTTCTTC	CSVEGNNNEQFF
TRBV5-1	-	TRBJ2-7	14	-	TGCGCCAGCAGCTTGTGGAGTAACTTCTACGAGCAGTACTTC	CASSLWSNFYEQYF
TRBV4-1	-	TRBJ1-2	15	-	TGCGCCAGCAGCCAAGGTCCCAGGCCTAACTATGGCTACACCTTC	CASSQGPRPNYGYTF
TRBV19	-	TRBJ2-7	13	TRBD2	TGTGCCAGTAGTACCCTAGCGGGGAACGAGCAGTACTTC	CASSTLAGNEQYF
TRBV10-3	-	TRBJ2-7	12	TRBD1	TGTGCCATCAGTTACGACAGGGGCGAGCAGTACTTC	CAISYDRGEQYF
TRBV7-9	-	TRBJ2-7	14	-	TGTGCCAGCAGCTTAGGGGGGGACGCCTACGAGCAGTACTTC	CASSLGGDAYEQYF
TRBV9	-	TRBJ2-3	15	-	TGTGCCAGCAGCGTAGAATACTCTAGCACAGATACGCAGTATTTT	CASSVEYSSTDTQYF
TRBV19	-	TRBJ1-2	14	-	TGTGCCAGTAACCCCGAGCGGACGAACTATGGCTACACCTTC	CASNPERTNYGYTF
TRBV25-1	-	TRBJ1-2	14	-	TGTGCCAGCAGTGAAGGTGAGCCTAACTATGGCTACACCTTC	CASSEGEPNYGYTF
TRBV7-8	-	TRBJ1-2	13	-	TGTGCCAGCAGCCCCCCGGGTGGAGATGGCTACACCTTC	CASSPPGGDGYTF
TRBV30	-	TRBJ1-1	12	-	TGTGCCTGGGGAGGTCCTGACACTGAAGCTTTCTTT	CAWGGPDTEAFF
TRBV28	-	TRBJ2-7	15	-	TGTGCCAGCAGCCCGGTCTTTACTACCCGCTACGAGCAGTACTTC	CASSPVFTTRYEQYF
TRBV6-6	-	TRBJ1-2	13	TRBD1	TGTGCCAGCAGCCAGGGGGCAAACTATGGCTACACCTTC	CASSQGANYGYTF
TRBV4-3	few	TRBJ1-6	13	-	TGCGCCAGCAGCCAAGACTATAATTCACCCCTCCACTTT	CASSQDYNSPLHF
TRBV4-1	-	TRBJ2-7	13	-	TGCGCCAGCAGCCAAAGGCTAGCTTACGAGCAGTACTTC	CASSQRLAYEQYF
TRBV5-1	-	TRBJ2-7	10	-	TGCGCCAGCAGCCTCTACGAGCAGTACTTC	CASSLYEQYF
TRBV5-8	-	TRBJ2-5	15	-	TGTGCCAGCAGCCTGACCCGACAGCGGCAAGAGACCCAGTACTTC	CASSLTRQRQETQYF
TRBV27	once	TRBJ2-7	12	-	TGTGCCAGCAGTTTGAGCGGCCACGAGCAGTACTTC	CASSLSGHEQYF
TRBV6-6	-	TRBJ2-3	14	-	TGTGCCAGCAGTTACATGTCGCCCACAGATACGCAGTATTTT	CASSYMSPTDTQYF
TRBV9	few	TRBJ2-7	14	-	TGTGCCAGCAGCGTAGGGGCCGGTTCCTACGAGCAGTACTTC	CASSVGAGSYEQYF
TRBV18	-	TRBJ1-2	15	-	TGTGCCAGCTCACCGGGCTTTACGGGTCCCTATGGCTACACCTTC	CASSPGFTGPYGYTF
TRBV4-1	-	TRBJ2-3	15	TRBD2	TGCGCCAGCAGCCACCCGACTAGCGGGGTAGATACGCAGTATTTT	CASSHPTSGVDTQYF
TRBV30	-	TRBJ2-2	13	-	TGTGCCTGGAGTTGGGGGGACCGCGGGGAGCTGTTTTTT	CAWSWGDRGELFF
TRBV5-4	-	TRBJ2-7	14	TRBD2	TGTGCCAGCAGCTCGGGGACTAGCCCCTACGAGCAGTACTTC	CASSSGTSPYEQYF
TRBV9	-	TRBJ2-1	15	TRBD2	TGTGCCAGCAGCGGAATAGCGGGAGGCTACAATGAGCAGTTCTTC	CASSGIAGGYNEQFF
TRBV5-1	-	TRBJ2-7	11	-	TGCGCCAGCAGACAGTCGGGGGAGCAGTACTTC	CASRQSGEQYF
TRBV2	once	TRBJ1-5	15	-	TGTGCCAGCAGCGACCAGGGAGGGGGTAGGGAGCCCCAGCATTTT	CASSDQGGGREPQHF
TRBV4-2	-	TRBJ2-6	16	TRBD2	TGTGCCAGCAGCCAATCGGGAGGGACTGGGGCCAACGTCCTGACTTTC	CASSQSGGTGANVLTF
TRBV5-4	few	TRBJ2-3	14	-	TGTGCCAGCAGCTTATTAAAGTCCACAGATACGCAGTATTTT	CASSLLKSTDTQYF
TRBV6-6	-	TRBJ2-7	12	-	TGTGCCAGCACGGGGAGCTCCTACGAGCAGTACTTC	CASTGSSYEQYF
TRBV9	-	TRBJ1-6	14	-	TGTGCCAGCAGCGTAGGTCCGGGGGAGGCACCCCTCCACTTT	CASSVGPGEAPLHF
TRBV4-1	-	TRBJ2-7	15	TRBD2	TGCGCCAGCAGCCATGGGACTAGCGGGGGCTACGAGCAGTACTTC	CASSHGTSGGYEQYF
TRBV6-5	-	TRBJ2-1	13	-	TGTGCCAGCAGCTACCTTATGGGGGATGAGCAGTTCTTC	CASSYLMGDEQFF
TRBV27	-	TRBJ2-3	17	-	TGTGCCAGCAGTTTAATTAGAGTAACCCCTAGCACAGATACGCAGTATTTT	CASSLIRVTPSTDTQYF
TRBV28	once	TRBJ1-4	18	-	TGTGCCAGCAGTTCATCGCCCAGGGGCTGGGTAGCTAATGAAAAACTGTTTTTT	CASSSSPRGWVANEKLFF
TRBV19	-	TRBJ2-3	17	TRBD2	TGTGCCAGTAGTACTCGGACTAGCGCAAAGGGCACAGATACGCAGTATTTT	CASSTRTSAKGTDTQYF
TRBV11-2	-	TRBJ2-5	19	TRBD2	TGTGCCAGCAGCCTATCGGGACTAGCGGGGGCCATTAGAATTGGGACCCAGTACTTC	CASSLSGLAGAIRIGTQYF
TRBV9	-	TRBJ2-2	18	-	TGTGCCAGCAGCGTGGGGTACGACGGGATCGCGAACACCGGGGAGCTGTTTTTT	CASSVGYDGIANTGELFF
TRBV29-1	-	TRBJ2-1	14	-	TGCAGCGTTGAAAGCGAATGGATCAGGAATGAGCAGTTCTTC	CSVESEWIRNEQFF
TRBV5-6	-	TRBJ2-7	13	-	TGTGCCAGCAGCTTGGGGGGACATTACGAGCAGTACTTC	CASSLGGHYEQYF
TRBV5-1	-	TRBJ2-2	17	-	TGCGCCAGCAGCTTTTATCTAGGGCTCGATAACACCGGGGAGCTGTTTTTT	CASSFYLGLDNTGELFF